This T cell receptor (beta chain) was observed in a study of shared clonotypes between healthy human individuals. It was at deep level that the assay was run. The method was immunoSEQ multiplex PCR; TCRdb's version includes in-frame clones alone and lacks a portion of them. The sample includes hundreds of thousands of clones, 85% to 95% of them seen just once. Remarks on this clone: The target antigen is unknown.

The naive CD8 fraction comprised CD45RO-negative cells positively selected for CCR7 and excluded terminally differentiated effector memory CD45RA+ cells. The germline V and J ends were trimmed by 4 bases and 3 bases, with 17 bases remaining between them. CDR1 is SGHRS and CDR2 is YFSETQ in the germline V gene. The CDR3 covers 15 residues. Points from the study as a whole: There were few donors, and this limited the genetic and exposure-history diversity represented.

The receptor was isolated from a young woman in good health. The sample consisted of naive CD8+ T cells sorted from blood. The rearrangement joins TRBV5-1 to TRBJ2-7; D may be TRBD2 (5 bases). The CDR3 region is CASSLSPGIHYEQYF. The CDR3 coding sequence is TGCGCCAGCAGCCTCTCCCCGGGAATCCACTACGAGCAGTACTTC.